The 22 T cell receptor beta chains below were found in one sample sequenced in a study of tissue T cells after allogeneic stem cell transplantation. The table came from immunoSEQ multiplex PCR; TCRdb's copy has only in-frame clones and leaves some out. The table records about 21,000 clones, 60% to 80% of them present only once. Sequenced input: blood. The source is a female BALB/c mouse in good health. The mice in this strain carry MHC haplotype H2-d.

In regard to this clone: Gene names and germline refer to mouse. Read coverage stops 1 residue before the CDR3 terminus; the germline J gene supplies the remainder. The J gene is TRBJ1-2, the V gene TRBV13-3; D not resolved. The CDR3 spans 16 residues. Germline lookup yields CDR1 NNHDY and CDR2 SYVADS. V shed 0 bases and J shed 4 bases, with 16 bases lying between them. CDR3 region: CASSDVVSITSSDYTF. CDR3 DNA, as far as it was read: TGTGCCAGCAGTGATGTTGTGTCAATCACAAGCTCCGACTACACC.

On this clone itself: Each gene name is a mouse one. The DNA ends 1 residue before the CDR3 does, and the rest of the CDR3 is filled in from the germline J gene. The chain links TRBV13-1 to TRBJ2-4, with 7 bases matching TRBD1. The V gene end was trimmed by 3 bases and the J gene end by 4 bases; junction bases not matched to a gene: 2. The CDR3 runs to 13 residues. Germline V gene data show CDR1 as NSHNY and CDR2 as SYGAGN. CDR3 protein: CASSGGQKNTLYF. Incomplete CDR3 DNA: TGTGCCAGCAGTGGGGGACAGAAAAACACCTTGTAC.

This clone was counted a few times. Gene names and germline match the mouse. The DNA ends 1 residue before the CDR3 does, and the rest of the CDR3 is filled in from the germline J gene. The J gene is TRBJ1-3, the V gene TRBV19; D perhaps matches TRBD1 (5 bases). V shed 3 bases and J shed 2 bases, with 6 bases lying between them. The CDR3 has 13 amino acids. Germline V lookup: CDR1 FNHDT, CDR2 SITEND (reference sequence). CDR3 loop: CASSRGAGNTLYF. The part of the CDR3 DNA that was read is TGTGCCAGCAGTAGGGGGGCTGGAAATACGCTCTAT. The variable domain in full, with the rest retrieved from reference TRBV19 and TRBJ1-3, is GGIITQTPKFLIGQEGQKLTLKCQQNFNHDTMYWYRQDSGKGLRLIYYSITENDLQKGDLSEGYDASREKKSSFSLTVTSAQKNEMAVFLCASSRGAGNTLYFGEGSRLIVV.

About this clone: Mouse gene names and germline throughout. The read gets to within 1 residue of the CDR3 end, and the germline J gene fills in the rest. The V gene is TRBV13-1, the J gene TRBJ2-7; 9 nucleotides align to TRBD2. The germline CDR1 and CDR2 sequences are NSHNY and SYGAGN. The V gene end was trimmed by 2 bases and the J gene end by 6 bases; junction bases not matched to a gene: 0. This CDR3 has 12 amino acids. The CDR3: CASSEDWGEQYF. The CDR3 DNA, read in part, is TGTGCCAGCAGTGAGGACTGGGGTGAACAGTAC.

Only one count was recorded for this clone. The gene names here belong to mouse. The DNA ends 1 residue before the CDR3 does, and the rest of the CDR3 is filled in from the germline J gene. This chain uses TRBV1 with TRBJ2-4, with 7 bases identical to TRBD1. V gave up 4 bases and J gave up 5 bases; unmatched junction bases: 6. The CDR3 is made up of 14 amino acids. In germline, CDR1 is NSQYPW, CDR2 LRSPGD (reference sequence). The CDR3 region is CTCSVPGQRNTLYF. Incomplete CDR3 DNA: TGCACCTGCAGTGTTCCGGGACAGAGAAACACCTTGTAC.

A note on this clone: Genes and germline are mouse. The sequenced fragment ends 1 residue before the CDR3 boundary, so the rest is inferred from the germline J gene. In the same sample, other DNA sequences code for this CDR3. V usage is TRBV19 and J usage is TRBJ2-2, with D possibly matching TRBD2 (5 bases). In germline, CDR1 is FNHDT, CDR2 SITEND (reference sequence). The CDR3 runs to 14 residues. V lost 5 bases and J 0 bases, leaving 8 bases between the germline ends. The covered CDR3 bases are TGTGCCAGCAGGTGGGGAGCAAACACCGGGCAGCTCTAC. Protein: CASRWGANTGQLY. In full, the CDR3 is CASRWGANTGQLYF.

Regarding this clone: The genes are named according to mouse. This chain's CDR3 is CASKTGGTSAETLYF. The CDR3 DNA, read in part, is TGTGCCAGCAAAACGGGGGGAACTAGTGCAGAAACGCTGTAT. V and J are TRBV13-1 and TRBJ2-3; maybe TRBD2 (6 bases). The read gets to within 1 residue of the CDR3 end, and the germline J gene fills in the rest. Deletions cut 6 bases from V and 0 bases from J, with 14 bases between. This CDR3 comprises 15 residues. Germline CDR1 reads NSHNY; CDR2 reads SYGAGN.

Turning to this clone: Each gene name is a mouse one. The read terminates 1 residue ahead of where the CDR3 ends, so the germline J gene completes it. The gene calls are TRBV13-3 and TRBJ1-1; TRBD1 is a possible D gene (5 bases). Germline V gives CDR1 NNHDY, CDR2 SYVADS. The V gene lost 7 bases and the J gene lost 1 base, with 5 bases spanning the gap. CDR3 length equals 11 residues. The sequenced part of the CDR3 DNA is TGTGCCAGCGGGGGAAACACAGAAGTCTTC. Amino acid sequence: CASGGNTEVF. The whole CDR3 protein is CASGGNTEVFF.

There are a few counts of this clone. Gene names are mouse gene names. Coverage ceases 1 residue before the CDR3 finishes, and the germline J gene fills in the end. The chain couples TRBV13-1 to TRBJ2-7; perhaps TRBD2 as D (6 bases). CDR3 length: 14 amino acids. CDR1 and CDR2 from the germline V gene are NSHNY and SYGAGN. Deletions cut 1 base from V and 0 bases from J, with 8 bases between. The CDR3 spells CASSDWGSSYEQYF. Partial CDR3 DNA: TGTGCCAGCAGTGATTGGGGGAGCTCCTATGAACAGTAC.

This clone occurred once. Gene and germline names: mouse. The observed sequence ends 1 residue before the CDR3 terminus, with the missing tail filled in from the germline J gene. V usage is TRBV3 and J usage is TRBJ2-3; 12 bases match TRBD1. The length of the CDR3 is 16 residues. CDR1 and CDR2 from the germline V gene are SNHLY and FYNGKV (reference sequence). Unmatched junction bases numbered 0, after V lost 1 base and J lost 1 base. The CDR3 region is CASSLGDRGRAETLYF. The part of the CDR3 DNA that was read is TGTGCCAGCAGCTTAGGGGACAGGGGGCGTGCAGAAACGCTGTAT.

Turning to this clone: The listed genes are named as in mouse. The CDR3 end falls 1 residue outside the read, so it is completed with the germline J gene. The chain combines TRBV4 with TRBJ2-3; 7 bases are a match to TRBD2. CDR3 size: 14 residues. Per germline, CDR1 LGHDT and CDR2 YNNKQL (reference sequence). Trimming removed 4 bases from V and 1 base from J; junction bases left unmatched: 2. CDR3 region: CASSWGGGAETLYF. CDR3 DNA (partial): TGTGCCAGCAGCTGGGGGGGAGGTGCAGAAACGCTGTAT.

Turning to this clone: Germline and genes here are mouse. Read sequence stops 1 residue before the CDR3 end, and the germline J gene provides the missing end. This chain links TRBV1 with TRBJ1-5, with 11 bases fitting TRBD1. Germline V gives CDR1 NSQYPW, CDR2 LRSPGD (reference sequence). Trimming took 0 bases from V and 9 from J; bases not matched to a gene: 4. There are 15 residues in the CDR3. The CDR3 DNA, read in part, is TGCACCTGCAGTGCAGATACGGACAGGGGGCGGGCTCCGCTT. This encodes CTCSADTDRGRAPL. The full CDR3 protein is CTCSADTDRGRAPLF.

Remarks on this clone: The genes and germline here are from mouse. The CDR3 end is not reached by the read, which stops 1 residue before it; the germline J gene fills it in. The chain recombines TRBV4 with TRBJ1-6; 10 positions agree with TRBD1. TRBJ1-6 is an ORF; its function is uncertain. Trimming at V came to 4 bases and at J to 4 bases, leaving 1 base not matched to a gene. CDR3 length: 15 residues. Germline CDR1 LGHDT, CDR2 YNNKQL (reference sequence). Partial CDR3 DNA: TGTGCCAGCAGCTTGGGACAGGGGTATAATTCGCCCCTCTAC. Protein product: CASSLGQGYNSPLY. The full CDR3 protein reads CASSLGQGYNSPLYF.

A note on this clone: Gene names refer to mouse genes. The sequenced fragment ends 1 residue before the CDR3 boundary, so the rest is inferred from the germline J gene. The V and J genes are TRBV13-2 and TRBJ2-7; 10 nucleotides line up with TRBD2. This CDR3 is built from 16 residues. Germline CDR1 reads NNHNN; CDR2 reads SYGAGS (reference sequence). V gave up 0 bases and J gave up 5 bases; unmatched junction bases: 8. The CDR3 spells CASGDAAGGAGDEQYF. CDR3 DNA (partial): TGTGCCAGCGGTGATGCTGCTGGGGGGGCCGGGGATGAACAGTAC.

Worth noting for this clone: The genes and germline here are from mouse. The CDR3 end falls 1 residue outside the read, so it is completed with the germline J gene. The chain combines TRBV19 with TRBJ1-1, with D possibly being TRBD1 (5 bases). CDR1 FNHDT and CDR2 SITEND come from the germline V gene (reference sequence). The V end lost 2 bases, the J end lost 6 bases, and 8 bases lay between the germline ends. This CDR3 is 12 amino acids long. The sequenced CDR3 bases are TGTGCCAGCAGTATGGCCAGGGCAGAAGTCTTC. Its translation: CASSMARAEVF. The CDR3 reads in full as CASSMARAEVFF.

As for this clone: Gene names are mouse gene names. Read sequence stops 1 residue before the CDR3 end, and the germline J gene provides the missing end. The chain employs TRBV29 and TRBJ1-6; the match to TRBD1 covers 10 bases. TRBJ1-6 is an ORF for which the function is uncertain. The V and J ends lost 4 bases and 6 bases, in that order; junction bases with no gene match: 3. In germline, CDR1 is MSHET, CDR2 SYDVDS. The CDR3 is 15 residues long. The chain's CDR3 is CASSSRQGANSPLYF. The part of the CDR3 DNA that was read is TGTGCTAGCAGTTCCCGACAGGGGGCTAATTCGCCCCTCTAC.

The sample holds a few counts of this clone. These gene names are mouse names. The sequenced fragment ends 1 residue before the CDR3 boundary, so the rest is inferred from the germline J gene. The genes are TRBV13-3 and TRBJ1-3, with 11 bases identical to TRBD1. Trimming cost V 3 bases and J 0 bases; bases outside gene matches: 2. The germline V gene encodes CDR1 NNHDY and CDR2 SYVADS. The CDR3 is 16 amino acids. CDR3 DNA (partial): TGTGCCAGCAGTGGGGGACAGGGGGGTTCTGGAAATACGCTCTAT. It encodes CASSGGQGGSGNTLY. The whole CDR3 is CASSGGQGGSGNTLYF.

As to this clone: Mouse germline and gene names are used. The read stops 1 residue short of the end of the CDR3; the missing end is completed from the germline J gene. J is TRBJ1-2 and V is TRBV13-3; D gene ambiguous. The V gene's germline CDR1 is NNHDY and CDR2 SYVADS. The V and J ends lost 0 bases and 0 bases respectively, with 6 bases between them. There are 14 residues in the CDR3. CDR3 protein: CASSDAATNSDYTF. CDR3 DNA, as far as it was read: TGTGCCAGCAGTGATGCGGCAACAAACTCCGACTACACC.

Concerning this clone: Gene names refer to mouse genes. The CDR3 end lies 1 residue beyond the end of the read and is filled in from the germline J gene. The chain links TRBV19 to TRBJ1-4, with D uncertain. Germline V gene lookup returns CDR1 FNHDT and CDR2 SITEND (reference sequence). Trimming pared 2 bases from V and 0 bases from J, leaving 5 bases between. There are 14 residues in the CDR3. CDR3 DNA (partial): TGTGCCAGCAGTATTGCAGTTTCCAACGAAAGATTATTT. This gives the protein CASSIAVSNERLF. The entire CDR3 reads CASSIAVSNERLFF. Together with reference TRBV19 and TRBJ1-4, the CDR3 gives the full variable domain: GGIITQTPKFLIGQEGQKLTLKCQQNFNHDTMYWYRQDSGKGLRLIYYSITENDLQKGDLSEGYDASREKKSSFSLTVTSAQKNEMAVFLCASSIAVSNERLFFGHGTKLSVL.

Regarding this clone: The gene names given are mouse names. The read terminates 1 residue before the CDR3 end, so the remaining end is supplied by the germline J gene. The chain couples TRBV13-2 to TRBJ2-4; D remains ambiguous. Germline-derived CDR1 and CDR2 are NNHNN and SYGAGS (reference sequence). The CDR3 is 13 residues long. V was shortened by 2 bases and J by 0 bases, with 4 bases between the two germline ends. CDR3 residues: CASGDWSQNTLYF. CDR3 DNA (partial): TGTGCCAGCGGTGACTGGAGTCAAAACACCTTGTAC.

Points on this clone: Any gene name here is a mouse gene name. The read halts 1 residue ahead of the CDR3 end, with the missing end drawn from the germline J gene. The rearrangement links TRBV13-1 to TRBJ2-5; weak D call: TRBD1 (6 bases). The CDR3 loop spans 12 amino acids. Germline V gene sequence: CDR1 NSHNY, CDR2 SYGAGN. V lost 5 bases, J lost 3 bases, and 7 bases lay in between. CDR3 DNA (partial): TGTGCCAGCAGGGACAGACAAGACACCCAGTAC. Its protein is CASRDRQDTQY. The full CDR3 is CASRDRQDTQYF.

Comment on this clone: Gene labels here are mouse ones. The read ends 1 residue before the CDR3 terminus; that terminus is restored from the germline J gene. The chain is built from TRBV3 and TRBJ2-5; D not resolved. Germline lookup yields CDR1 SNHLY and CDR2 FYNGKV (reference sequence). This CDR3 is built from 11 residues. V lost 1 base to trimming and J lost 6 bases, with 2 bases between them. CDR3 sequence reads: CASSLEDTQYF. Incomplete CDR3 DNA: TGTGCCAGCAGCTTAGAGGACACCCAGTAC.